The 22 T cell receptor beta chains below all came from one sample that was sequenced in a study of blood T cells in healthy people across ages. Primed by a sample-barcoded 5' primer and a J-beta primer mix, a second PCR proceeded for roughly 7 to 11 cycles. TCRdb re-called the 5' RACE reads with MiXCR, one entry per CDR3 protein. The sample contains roughly 1,500,000 distinct CDR3 sequences, roughly 30% of which appear only once. Sequenced: blood. The receptors here all came from a woman aged 25-40 years in good health.

This sequence joins TRBV20-1 and TRBJ2-7, with D perhaps being TRBD1 or TRBD2 (6 bases each). Germline-derived CDR1 and CDR2 are DFQATT and SNEGSKA (reference sequence). This CDR3 comprises 14 residues. The V and J ends lost 6 bases and 4 bases respectively, with 19 bases between them. The CDR3 sequence is CSARGGPTLYEQYF. CDR3 DNA sequence: TGCAGTGCCCGAGGGGGGCCCACCCTGTACGAGCAGTACTTC.

This clonotype was detected only a few times. The chain couples TRBV11-1 to TRBJ2-7, with no clear D. CDR1 is SGHAT, CDR2 FQDESV, per germline (reference sequence). There are 15 residues in the CDR3. V was cut by 3 bases and J by 2 bases, with 14 bases left in between. The DNA of the CDR3 is TGTGCCAGCAGCTTGCTCCCGGGTGGCGCCTACGAGCAGTACTTC. Protein sequence: CASSLLPGGAYEQYF.

The chain couples TRBV13 to TRBJ1-1; D is possibly TRBD1 (5 bases). The CDR3 has 16 residues. The germline V and J ends were trimmed by 3 bases and 0 bases, with 14 bases remaining between them. Germline lookup yields CDR1 PRHDT and CDR2 FYEKMQ (reference sequence). The CDR3 sequence is CASSFLREGVNTEAFF. DNA of the CDR3: TGTGCCAGCAGCTTTCTCAGGGAAGGGGTGAACACTGAAGCTTTCTTT.

The gene calls are TRBV12-2 and TRBJ1-1; TRBD1, the D gene given by the table, was not confirmed from the DNA. TRBV12-2 is reported as a pseudogene. This CDR3 is 17 amino acids long. The CDR3 coding sequence is TGTGCAAGTCGCACCAAGTGGACAAACCCAGGGAACACTGAAGCTTTCTTT. Its translation: CASRTKWTNPGNTEAFF.

This clonotype was seen many times. V is TRBV5-5 and J is TRBJ2-1; possible D gene TRBD1, 6 bases. Trimming left V 5 bases short and J 8 bases short, with 14 bases between. There are 13 residues in the CDR3. Germline V gene lookup returns CDR1 SGHKS and CDR2 YYEKEE (reference sequence). CDR3 sequence: CASRQRDMDEQFF. For the CDR3, the DNA is TGTGCCAGCAGGCAAAGGGACATGGATGAGCAGTTCTTC.

The chain joins TRBV9 to TRBJ2-1; no reliable D call. The germline gives CDR1 SGDLS, CDR2 YYNGEE. This CDR3 region has 14 residues. V dropped 3 bases and J dropped 7 bases, with 14 bases sitting between them. The CDR3 region is CASSAPPGYNEQFF. The CDR3 region has the DNA TGTGCCAGCAGCGCTCCTCCTGGGTATAATGAGCAGTTCTTC. Combining the CDR3 with reference TRBV9 and TRBJ2-1 gives the whole variable domain DSGVTQTPKHLITATGQRVTLRCSPRSGDLSVYWYQQSLDQGLQFLIQYYNGEERAKGNILERFSAQQFPDLHSELNLSSLELGDSALYFCASSAPPGYNEQFFGPGTRLTVL.

The chain carries TRBV29-1 and TRBJ2-3, with D tentatively TRBD2 (5 bases). Trimming left V 4 bases short and J 2 bases short, with 10 bases between. CDR1 is SQVTM, CDR2 ANQGSEA, per germline. The length of the CDR3 is 13 residues. The CDR3: CSVGGRTTDTQYF. CDR3 DNA sequence: TGCAGCGTTGGAGGGCGCACCACAGATACGCAGTATTTT.

This rearrangement joins TRBV30 to TRBJ2-1; D call uncertain. The V and J ends lost 3 bases and 4 bases respectively, with 7 bases between them. Germline V gene data show CDR1 as GTSNPN and CDR2 as SVGIG (reference sequence). This CDR3 has 12 residues. The CDR3, as DNA: TGTGCCTGGAGCGCCCAATACAATGAGCAGTTCTTC. Translated, it gives CAWSAQYNEQFF.

This chain connects TRBV7-3 to TRBJ2-5, with 8 bases that match TRBD2. Trimming cost V 2 bases and J 9 bases; bases outside gene matches: 5. In germline, CDR1 is SGHTA, CDR2 FQGTGA. This CDR3 contains 13 residues. Here the CDR3 DNA reads TGTGCCAGCAGCTTAGGTCTAGCGGGTCCCCAGTACTTC. Translation gives CASSLGLAGPQYF.

This clonotype was detected a few times. The gene calls are TRBV5-1 and TRBJ2-7; D is possibly TRBD1 or TRBD2 (6 bases each). V was clipped by 0 bases and J by 2 bases, with 15 bases between them. This CDR3 is 16 amino acids long. Germline V lookup: CDR1 SGHRS, CDR2 YFSETQ. The CDR3, as DNA: TGCGCCAGCAGCTTGGGTCGCTGGCGGGACACCTACGAGCAGTACTTC. Residues: CASSLGRWRDTYEQYF. The whole variable domain, remainder taken from reference TRBV5-1 and TRBJ2-7, is KAGVTQTPRYLIKTRGQQVTLSCSPISGHRSVSWYQQTPGQGLQFLFEYFSETQRNKGNFPGRFSGRQFSNSRSEMNVSTLELGDSALYLCASSLGRWRDTYEQYFGPGTRLTVT.

The chain is built from TRBV4-1 and TRBJ2-6; perhaps TRBD2 as D (6 bases). From germline, CDR1 is MGHRA and CDR2 YSYEKL. CDR3 length equals 18 residues. The germline V and J ends were trimmed by 4 bases and 0 bases, with 16 bases remaining between them. The CDR3 bases are TGCGCCAGCAGCCTTCGGACTCTGGAGGGCTCTGGGGCCAACGTCCTGACTTTC. Its protein product is CASSLRTLEGSGANVLTF.

This chain connects TRBV7-9 to TRBJ1-1, with 8 bases fitting TRBD1. Germline CDR1 SEHNR, CDR2 FQNEAQ (reference sequence). The CDR3 runs to 15 residues. Trimming at V came to 1 base and at J to 6 bases, leaving 7 bases not matched to a gene. CDR3 protein: CASSLGAGQVAEAFF. The CDR3 bases are TGTGCCAGCAGCTTAGGCGCGGGACAGGTAGCTGAAGCTTTCTTT.

V gene TRBV20-1 combines with J gene TRBJ2-2; D is perhaps TRBD1 (5 bases). Trimming stripped 3 bases from V and 3 bases from J, with 11 bases between. Germline values: CDR1 DFQATT, CDR2 SNEGSKA (reference sequence). This CDR3 contains 14 residues. The CDR3 loop is CSARATEHTGELFF. Written as DNA, the CDR3 is TGCAGTGCTAGGGCGACAGAACACACCGGGGAGCTGTTTTTT.

V is TRBV5-1 and J is TRBJ2-1; no clear D. V lost 2 bases and J 9 bases, leaving 9 bases between the germline ends. The CDR3 contains 12 residues. Germline V gives CDR1 SGHRS, CDR2 YFSETQ. The CDR3 bases are TGCGCCAGCAGCTTTGCCAGCTCTGAGCAGTTCTTC. Its protein product is CASSFASSEQFF.

This clonotype was observed a handful of times. The chain combines TRBV20-1 with TRBJ2-1, with 12 bases fitting TRBD2. With V trimmed by 2 bases and J by 6 bases, 5 bases remained unmatched. The length of the CDR3 is 15 residues. Germline values: CDR1 DFQATT, CDR2 SNEGSKA (reference sequence). As DNA, the CDR3 is TGCAGTGCTAGATCCCGACTAGCGGGAGTCAATGAGCAGTTCTTC. It is translated as CSARSRLAGVNEQFF.

This clonotype has just a few counts. The chain is built from TRBV4-2 and TRBJ2-1; TRBD2 matches at 8 bases. The CDR3 extends over 16 amino acids. Germline CDR1 LGHNA, CDR2 YNFKEQ. Germline trimming cut 0 bases from V and 4 bases from J; bases unmatched to any gene: 5. In DNA, the CDR3 is TGTGCCAGCAGCCAAGAATCAGCGGGAGCTTACAATGAGCAGTTCTTC. It codes for CASSQESAGAYNEQFF.

The rearrangement links TRBV6-6 to TRBJ2-1; no reliable D call. Germline assignment: CDR1 MNHNY and CDR2 SVGAGI (reference sequence). The CDR3 spans 17 residues. V shed 1 base and J shed 5 bases, with 18 bases lying between them. CDR3 region: CASSYLLKTEANNEQFF. CDR3 nucleotide sequence: TGTGCCAGCAGTTACTTATTAAAAACGGAAGCCAACAATGAGCAGTTCTTC.

This clonotype has more than one count but fewer than ten. The chain has TRBV9 and TRBJ2-1; a possible D gene is TRBD1 (5 bases). The ends were cut back, 3 bases at V and 10 bases at J, with 14 bases in the middle. CDR1 is SGDLS and CDR2 is YYNGEE in the germline V gene. This CDR3 is 13 amino acids long. DNA of the CDR3: TGTGCCAGCAGCGGGTCCAGGGAAAGCGAGCAGTTCTTC. Its translation is CASSGSRESEQFF. Looking up the rest from reference TRBV9 and TRBJ2-1 gives the full variable domain: DSGVTQTPKHLITATGQRVTLRCSPRSGDLSVYWYQQSLDQGLQFLIQYYNGEERAKGNILERFSAQQFPDLHSELNLSSLELGDSALYFCASSGSRESEQFFGPGTRLTVL.

This clonotype was seen ten or more times. The chain couples TRBV29-1 to TRBJ2-7, with a weak D call TRBD2 (5 bases). The CDR3 runs to 12 residues. CDR1 and CDR2 from the germline V gene are SQVTM and ANQGSEA. The V and J ends lost 7 bases and 5 bases respectively, with 15 bases between them. For the CDR3, the DNA is TGCAGCGCTAGTAGCGAACCTCACGAGCAGTACTTC. Translation gives CSASSEPHEQYF.

J is TRBJ2-5 and V is TRBV11-2, with D perhaps given as TRBD1 or TRBD2 (6 bases each). This CDR3 has 16 amino acids. The V gene's germline CDR1 is SGHAT and CDR2 FQNNGV. Trimming left V 5 bases short and J 4 bases short, with 20 bases between. CDR3 sequence reads: CASSGGRGAVGETQYF. The DNA for the CDR3 is TGTGCCAGCAGCGGGGGAAGGGGGGCGGTAGGAGAGACCCAGTACTTC.

This clonotype turned up a few times. The chain joins TRBV5-6 to TRBJ2-7; D gene unclear. The CDR3 runs 14 residues. The V and J ends lost 4 bases and 0 bases respectively, with 11 bases between them. Germline CDR1 reads SGHDT; CDR2 reads YYEEEE. The DNA of the CDR3 is TGTGCCAGCAGCGGTTCGACAAGCTCCTACGAGCAGTACTTC. Translated: CASSGSTSSYEQYF.

This sequence joins TRBV20-1 and TRBJ2-1; a weak D match, TRBD2 (6 bases). Germline-derived CDR1 and CDR2 are DFQATT and SNEGSKA (reference sequence). V lost 3 bases, J lost 8 bases, and 17 bases lay in between. This CDR3 comprises 14 residues. CDR3 sequence reads: CSASYPGVCDEQFF. The CDR3 nucleotides are TGCAGTGCTAGCTATCCGGGAGTTTGCGATGAGCAGTTCTTC.